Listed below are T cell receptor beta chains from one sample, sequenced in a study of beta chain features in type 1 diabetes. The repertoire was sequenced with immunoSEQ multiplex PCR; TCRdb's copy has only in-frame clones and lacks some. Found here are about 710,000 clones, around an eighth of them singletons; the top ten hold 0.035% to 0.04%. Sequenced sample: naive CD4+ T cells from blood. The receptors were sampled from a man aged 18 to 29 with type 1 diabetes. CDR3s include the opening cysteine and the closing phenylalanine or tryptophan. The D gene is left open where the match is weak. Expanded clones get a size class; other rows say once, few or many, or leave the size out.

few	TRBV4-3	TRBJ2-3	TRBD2	CASSVSGGDLRTQYF	TGCGCCAGCAGCGTTAGCGGGGGCGATCTAAGGACGCAGTATTTT
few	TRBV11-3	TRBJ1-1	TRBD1	CASSPGVGQGTEAFF	TGTGCCAGCAGCCCTGGGGTCGGACAGGGAACTGAAGCTTTCTTT
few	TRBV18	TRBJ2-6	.	CASSPGTGANVLTF	TGTGCCAGCTCACCAGGAACTGGGGCCAACGTCCTGACTTTC
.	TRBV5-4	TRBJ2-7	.	CASSDQGGISYEQYF	TGTGCCAGCAGCGACCAGGGAGGAATTTCCTACGAGCAGTACTTC
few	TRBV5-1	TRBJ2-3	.	CASIFGSNTDTQYF	TGCGCCAGCATCTTTGGATCGAACACAGATACGCAGTATTTT
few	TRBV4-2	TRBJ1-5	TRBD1	CASSPGDSKNQPQHF	TGTGCCAGCAGCCCCGGGGACAGTAAAAATCAGCCCCAGCATTTT
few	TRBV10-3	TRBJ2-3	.	CAINAVGDTQYF	TGTGCCATCAACGCTGTGGGGGATACGCAGTATTTT
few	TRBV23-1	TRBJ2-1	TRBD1	CASSHPRPGDRVSDSRFF	TGCGCCAGCAGTCACCCCCGCCCCGGGGACAGGGTAAGTGACTCGCGGTTCTTC
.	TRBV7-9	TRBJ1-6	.	CASSFLRGGDNSPLHF	TGTGCCAGCAGCTTCCTTCGTGGAGGGGATAATTCACCCCTCCACTTT
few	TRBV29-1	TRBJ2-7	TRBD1	CSVGGRGQGEQYF	TGCAGCGTTGGGGGCAGGGGGCAAGGCGAGCAGTACTTC
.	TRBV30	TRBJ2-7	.	CAWRARTGYEQYF	TGTGCCTGGAGGGCTCGAACAGGGTACGAGCAGTACTTC
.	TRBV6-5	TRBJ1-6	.	CASSYSRGSSRPLHF	TGTGCCAGCAGTTACTCACGGGGGTCATCGAGGCCCCTCCACTTT
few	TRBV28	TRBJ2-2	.	CASSLGGAGTGELFF	TGTGCCAGCAGTTTAGGGGGCGCGGGCACCGGGGAGCTGTTTTTT
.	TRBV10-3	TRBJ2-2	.	CAIGGRAGELFF	TGTGCCATCGGGGGCAGAGCCGGGGAGCTGTTTTTT
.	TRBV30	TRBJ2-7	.	CAWSVLADYEQYF	TGTGCCTGGAGTGTATTGGCCGACTACGAGCAGTACTTC
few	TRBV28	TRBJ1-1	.	CASRAGLNTEAFF	TGTGCCAGCAGGGCAGGGTTGAACACTGAAGCTTTCTTT
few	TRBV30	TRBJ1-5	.	CAWSVLGGGQPQHF	TGTGCCTGGAGTGTACTAGGGGGAGGACAGCCCCAGCATTTT
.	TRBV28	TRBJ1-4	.	CASSTRHGWENEKLFF	TGTGCCAGCAGTACCCGACACGGATGGGAGAATGAAAAACTGTTTTTT
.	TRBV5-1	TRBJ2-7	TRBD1	CASSTGTGAVEQYF	TGCGCCAGCAGTACAGGGACAGGAGCGGTCGAGCAGTACTTC
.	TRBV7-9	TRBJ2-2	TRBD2	CASTPGASGDHGELFF	TGTGCCAGCACCCCTGGGGCTAGCGGGGACCACGGGGAGCTGTTTTTT
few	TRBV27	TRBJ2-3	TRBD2	CASSPAGLAGDTQYF	TGTGCCAGCAGTCCCGCCGGACTAGCGGGAGATACGCAGTATTTT
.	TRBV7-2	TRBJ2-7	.	CASSLVRGAPGSDEQYF	TGTGCCAGCAGCTTAGTGAGGGGGGCCCCGGGGAGCGACGAGCAGTACTTC
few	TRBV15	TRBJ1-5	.	CATSPWGGGNQPQHF	TGTGCCACCAGCCCCTGGGGAGGGGGCAATCAGCCCCAGCATTTT
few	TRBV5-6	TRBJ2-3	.	CASSYPGTGSTDTQYF	TGTGCCAGCAGCTACCCCGGGACGGGTAGCACAGATACGCAGTATTTT
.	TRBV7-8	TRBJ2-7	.	CASNPRPGVGLQSEQYF	TGTGCCAGCAACCCGAGACCGGGGGTAGGGTTACAGAGCGAGCAGTACTTC
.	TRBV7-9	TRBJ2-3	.	CASSFITSTDTQYF	TGTGCCAGCAGCTTCATTACTAGCACAGATACGCAGTATTTT
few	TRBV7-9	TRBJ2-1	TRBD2	CASSILAGVGFDEQFF	TGTGCCAGCAGCATACTAGCGGGAGTTGGTTTTGATGAGCAGTTCTTC
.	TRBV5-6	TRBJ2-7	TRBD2	CASSAVGLAGAFREQYF	TGTGCCAGCAGCGCGGTGGGACTAGCGGGGGCCTTTCGCGAGCAGTACTTC
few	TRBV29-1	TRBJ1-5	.	CSAGGSNQPQHF	TGCAGCGCGGGGGGAAGCAATCAGCCCCAGCATTTT
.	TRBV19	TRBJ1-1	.	CASGLRTEAFF	TGTGCCAGTGGCCTAAGGACTGAAGCTTTCTTT
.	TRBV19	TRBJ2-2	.	CASSSINTGELFF	TGTGCCAGTAGTAGTATCAACACCGGGGAGCTGTTTTTT
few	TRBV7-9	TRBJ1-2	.	CAIREGYTF	TGTGCCATACGGGAAGGCTACACCTTC
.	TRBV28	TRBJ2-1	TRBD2	CASSPGTSGRLNEQFF	TGTGCCAGCAGTCCCGGGACTAGCGGGAGACTCAATGAGCAGTTCTTC
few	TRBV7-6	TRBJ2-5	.	CASSLADQETQYF	TGTGCCAGCAGCTTAGCCGACCAAGAGACCCAGTACTTC
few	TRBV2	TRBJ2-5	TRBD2	CASRDGLAGETQYF	TGTGCCAGCAGGGACGGACTAGCGGGAGAGACCCAGTACTTC
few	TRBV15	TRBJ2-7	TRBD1	CATSRDGTGGYEQYF	TGTGCCACCAGCAGAGATGGGACAGGGGGCTACGAGCAGTACTTC
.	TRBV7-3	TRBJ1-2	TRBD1	CASSADRGHGYTF	TGTGCCAGCAGCGCGGACAGGGGGCATGGCTACACCTTC
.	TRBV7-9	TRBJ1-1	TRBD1	CASSQQGDTEAFF	TGTGCCAGCAGCCAACAGGGGGACACTGAAGCTTTCTTT
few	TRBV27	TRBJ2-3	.	CASSNRGLGTDTQYF	TGTGCTAGCAGCAACCGGGGCTTGGGGACAGATACGCAGTATTTT
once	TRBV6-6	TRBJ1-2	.	CASSYSRNVGYGYTF	TGTGCCAGCAGTTACTCCAGGAATGTGGGCTATGGCTACACCTTC
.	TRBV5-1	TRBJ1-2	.	CASSSGEKGLGYTF	TGCGCCAGCAGCTCCGGGGAGAAGGGATTAGGCTACACCTTC
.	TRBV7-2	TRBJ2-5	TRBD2	CASSLQHLAGAPGTQYF	TGTGCCAGCAGCTTACAACATCTAGCGGGGGCCCCAGGAACCCAGTACTTC
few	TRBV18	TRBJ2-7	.	CASSPYARGYEQYF	TGTGCCAGCTCACCATATGCAAGGGGCTACGAGCAGTACTTC
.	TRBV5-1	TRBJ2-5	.	CASSFFQETQYF	TGCGCCAGCAGCTTTTTCCAAGAGACCCAGTACTTC
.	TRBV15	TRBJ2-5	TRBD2	CATSPRSGGMETQYF	TGTGCCACCAGCCCCCGCAGCGGGGGGATGGAGACCCAGTACTTC
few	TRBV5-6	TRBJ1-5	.	CASSLAGRSNQPQHF	TGTGCCAGCAGCTTGGCAGGGAGAAGCAATCAGCCCCAGCATTTT
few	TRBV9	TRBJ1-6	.	CASSVDPGSSPLHF	TGTGCCAGCAGCGTAGATCCCGGGAGTTCACCCCTCCACTTT